The T cell receptor beta chain under discussion was sequenced for a study of blood T cell repertoires in COVID-19. Across the study: The samples span acute and convalescent COVID-19 from the United States, Italy and Spain. Sources were T cells, B-cell-depleted T cells, or PBMCs; the material itself was cDNA or gDNA.

Germline CDR1 LNHDA, CDR2 SQIVND (reference sequence). CDR3 length equals 13 residues. V was cut by 4 bases and J by 3 bases, with 9 bases left in between. Only one count was recorded for this clone. In the source study's methods: Reference gene primer amplification gave estimated nucleated cell counts. Assay: immunoSEQ multiplex PCR; the TCRdb copy retains only in-frame clones and omits some. V, J and clone size derive from that table, while D and trimming were established from the DNA sequence. This sample has tens of thousands of clones, with roughly 90% found just once. The sequence derives from a human donor in a cohort sampled during active COVID-19. V and J are TRBV19 and TRBJ1-1; no definite D call. Sample: peripheral blood. CDR3 nucleotide sequence: TGTGCCAGTAGTACCGGGTCTTACACTGAAGCTTTCTTT. Translated, it gives CASSTGSYTEAFF.